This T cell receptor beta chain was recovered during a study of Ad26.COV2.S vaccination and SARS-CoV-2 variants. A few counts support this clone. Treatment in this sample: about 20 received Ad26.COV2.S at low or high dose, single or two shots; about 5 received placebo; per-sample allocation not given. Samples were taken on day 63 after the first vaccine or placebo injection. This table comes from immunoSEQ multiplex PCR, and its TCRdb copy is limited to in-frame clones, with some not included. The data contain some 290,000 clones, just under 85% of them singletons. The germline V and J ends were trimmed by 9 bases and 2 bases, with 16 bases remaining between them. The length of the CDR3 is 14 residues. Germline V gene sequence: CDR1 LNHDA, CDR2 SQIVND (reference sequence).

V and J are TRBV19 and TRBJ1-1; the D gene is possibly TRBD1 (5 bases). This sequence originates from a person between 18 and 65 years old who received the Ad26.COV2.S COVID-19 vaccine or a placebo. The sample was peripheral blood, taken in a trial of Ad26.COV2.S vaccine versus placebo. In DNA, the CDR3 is TGTGCCAGCCGCGGTCAGGGAGCTAACACTGAAGCTTTCTTT. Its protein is CASRGQGANTEAFF. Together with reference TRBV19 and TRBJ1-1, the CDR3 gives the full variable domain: DGGITQSPKYLFRKEGQNVTLSCEQNLNHDAMYWYRQDPGQGLRLIYYSQIVNDFQKGDIAEGYSVSREKKESFPLTVTSAQKNPTAFYLCASRGQGANTEAFFGQGTRLTVV.